This TCR beta chain was observed in a study of blood T cells in healthy people across ages. A word on this clonotype: No antigen is known for it.

Together with a sample-barcoded 5' primer, a J-beta primer mix was included in a second PCR lasting roughly 6 to 12 cycles. TCRdb used MiXCR to reprocess the 5' RACE reads, holding one entry per CDR3 protein. The sample yields about 1.4 million distinct CDR3 sequences, around 55% seen once. Study conclusions and caveats: Significant beta diversity loss was already apparent by age approximately 37, declining roughly linearly. Whereas aged donors had fewer naive CD4+ cells, long-lived donors had more of them and higher diversity.

Sample: blood. This receptor was obtained from a man between 18 and 29 years old in good health.

The CDR3 region is CASSSRSGTGADTQYF. The CDR3 region has the DNA TGTGCCAGCAGTTCGAGGTCCGGGACAGGGGCAGATACGCAGTATTTT. The V and J genes are TRBV2 and TRBJ2-3, with 10 bases that match TRBD1. V trimming: 5 bases; J trimming: 4 bases; junction bases outside the gene matches: 9. The germline V gene encodes CDR1 SNHLY and CDR2 FYNNEI. CDR3 size: 16 residues.